A selection of T cell receptor beta chains follows, all from one sample in a study of T cell responses to AZD1222 COVID-19 vaccine. Using immunoSEQ multiplex PCR, the repertoire was profiled, and TCRdb retains in-frame clones only, with some absent. The sample includes approximately 97,000 clones, approximately 86% of them seen just once. The material sequenced was peripheral blood, taken on day 0 of AZD1222 vaccination. Source of these receptors: an adult in good health. Both conserved end residues are part of each CDR3. The order of the fields is V gene, clone size, J gene, D gene, CDR3 protein, CDR3 DNA. A D gene is named only where the DNA matches it firmly. Clone size is shown for a subset of rows, as once, few, many or a class of expanded clone.

TRBV19	once	TRBJ2-6	TRBD1	CASSMFGGTGALGNVLTF	TGTGCCAGTAGTATGTTTGGTGGGACAGGGGCCTTAGGCAACGTCCTGACTTTC
TRBV11-2	.	TRBJ2-1	.	CASSLNLVTLNYEQFF	TGTGCCAGCAGCTTAAACCTTGTGACCCTGAACTATGAGCAGTTCTTC
TRBV6-5	once	TRBJ2-2	.	CASSYWALKTGELFF	TGTGCCAGCAGTTACTGGGCGTTGAAGACCGGGGAGCTGTTTTTT
TRBV6-2/TRBV6-3	.	TRBJ2-3	TRBD2	CASSYSGGTDTQYF	TGTGCCAGCAGTTACAGCGGGGGTACAGATACGCAGTATTTT
TRBV4-2	once	TRBJ1-3	.	CASSRVGTDGNTIYF	TGTGCCAGCAGCCGTGTGGGCACAGATGGAAACACCATATATTTT
TRBV6-2/TRBV6-3	few	TRBJ2-7	.	CASSYTGSRSNEQYF	TGTGCCAGCAGTTACACCGGGTCCCGTTCCAACGAGCAGTACTTC
TRBV11-2	.	TRBJ1-1	.	CASSLEVNTEAFF	TGTGCCAGCAGCTTAGAGGTGAACACTGAAGCTTTCTTT
TRBV2	.	TRBJ1-2	TRBD1	CASRAGGPNGYTF	TGTGCCAGCAGAGCAGGGGGCCCTAATGGCTACACCTTC
TRBV5-1	.	TRBJ1-1	.	CASRRETNTEAFF	TGCGCCAGCAGAAGGGAGACGAACACTGAAGCTTTCTTT
TRBV10-3	.	TRBJ1-5	TRBD1	CAISALDRGLNQPQHF	TGTGCCATCAGTGCCCTTGACAGGGGGCTTAATCAGCCCCAGCATTTT
TRBV6-2/TRBV6-3	.	TRBJ1-5	.	CASSYSESLKPQPQHF	TGTGCCAGCAGTTACTCGGAATCACTAAAGCCTCAGCCCCAGCATTTT
TRBV19	.	TRBJ2-1	.	CASSMSGSYNEQFF	TGTGCCAGTAGTATGTCCGGGTCCTACAATGAGCAGTTCTTC
TRBV4-1	.	TRBJ1-1	TRBD1	CASSLGQATEAFF	TGCGCCAGCAGCCTCGGACAGGCCACTGAAGCTTTCTTT
TRBV9	.	TRBJ2-1	TRBD2	CASSVKLAGVPYNEQFF	TGTGCCAGCAGCGTAAAACTAGCGGGAGTTCCTTACAATGAGCAGTTCTTC
TRBV27	.	TRBJ2-1	.	CASSRQGSYNEQFF	TGTGCCAGCAGTCGTCAAGGTTCCTACAATGAGCAGTTCTTC
TRBV7-8	.	TRBJ1-2	.	CASSLVALDYGYTF	TGTGCCAGCAGCTTAGTGGCGTTAGACTATGGCTACACCTTC
TRBV30	.	TRBJ2-1	.	CAWSQKVNEQFF	TGTGCCTGGTCTCAAAAGGTAAATGAGCAGTTCTTC
TRBV6-5	.	TRBJ2-5	.	CASTPWIAAGETQYF	TGTGCCAGCACTCCCTGGATTGCGGCCGGGGAGACCCAGTACTTC
TRBV7-9	.	TRBJ2-3	.	CASSVTLGKGTDTQYF	TGTGCCAGCAGCGTTACGTTGGGCAAAGGGACAGATACGCAGTATTTT
TRBV7-2	.	TRBJ1-6	.	CASSLVSGEWNSPLHF	TGTGCCAGCAGCTTAGTGTCAGGTGAATGGAATTCACCCCTCCACTTT
TRBV3-1/TRBV3-2	.	TRBJ2-2	.	CASSLTGELFF	TGTGCCAGCAGCCTTACCGGGGAGCTGTTTTTT
TRBV5-4	once	TRBJ1-1	.	CASSSTDYEAFF	TGTGCCAGCAGCTCGACGGATTATGAAGCTTTCTTT
TRBV28	.	TRBJ1-1	.	CASTIGGMNTEAFF	TGTGCCAGCACCATCGGAGGAATGAACACTGAAGCTTTCTTT
TRBV27	.	TRBJ1-6	.	CASSLSKEAPNSPLHF	TGTGCCAGCAGTTTATCGAAGGAGGCGCCAAATTCACCCCTCCACTTT
TRBV3-1/TRBV3-2	.	TRBJ1-1	.	CASSQAGKSMNTEAFF	TGTGCCAGCAGCCAAGCGGGCAAGAGCATGAACACTGAAGCTTTCTTT
TRBV3-1/TRBV3-2	.	TRBJ2-1	TRBD1	CASSRQGNSYNEQFF	TGTGCCAGCAGCCGACAGGGGAACTCCTACAATGAGCAGTTCTTC
TRBV6-8	few	TRBJ2-7	TRBD1	CASSYGTGSPEQYF	TGTGCCAGCAGTTACGGGACAGGGTCCCCCGAGCAGTACTTC
TRBV19	.	TRBJ1-5	.	CASSPGDSNQPQHF	TGTGCCAGTAGCCCTGGGGATAGCAATCAGCCCCAGCATTTT
TRBV6-1	.	TRBJ2-6	TRBD2	CASSVDSGRSGANVLTF	TGTGCCAGCAGTGTGGATAGCGGGCGCTCTGGGGCCAACGTCCTGACTTTC
TRBV7-9	once	TRBJ2-3	.	CASSLVVADSDTQYF	TGTGCCAGCAGCCTAGTTGTGGCGGATTCAGATACGCAGTATTTT
TRBV30	.	TRBJ1-4	.	CAWSIGGYNEKLFF	TGTGCCTGGAGCATAGGTGGCTATAATGAAAAACTGTTTTTT
TRBV7-2	many	TRBJ1-5	.	CASSPTGGNQPQHF	TGTGCCAGCAGCCCGACGGGTGGAAATCAGCCCCAGCATTTT
TRBV6-9	.	TRBJ1-1	TRBD1	CASSHLKGTVGEAFF	TGTGCCAGCAGTCATTTAAAGGGGACAGTAGGTGAAGCTTTCTTT
TRBV6-5	.	TRBJ1-1	TRBD1	CASRQTGGPFEAFF	TGTGCCAGCAGGCAGACAGGGGGCCCCTTTGAAGCTTTCTTT
TRBV3-1/TRBV3-2	.	TRBJ1-2	.	CASSQNRATYGYTF	TGTGCCAGCAGCCAAAACAGGGCAACCTATGGCTACACCTTC
TRBV7-3	.	TRBJ2-3	.	CASSLTALSTDTQYF	TGTGCCAGCAGCTTAACTGCGCTCAGCACAGATACGCAGTATTTT
TRBV30	once	TRBJ1-2	.	CAWSKQANYGYTF	TGTGCCTGGAGTAAACAGGCGAACTATGGCTACACCTTC
TRBV25-1	.	TRBJ1-6	.	CASSELGGPLHF	TGTGCCAGCAGTGAATTAGGAGGACCCCTCCACTTT
TRBV10-3	.	TRBJ2-7	TRBD2	CAIGLAGAYYEQYF	TGTGCCATCGGACTAGCGGGAGCCTACTACGAGCAGTACTTC
TRBV18	once	TRBJ2-6	.	CASSLNRDSGANVLTF	TGTGCCAGCTCACTTAACAGGGACTCTGGGGCCAACGTCCTGACTTTC
TRBV29-1	.	TRBJ2-3	.	CSVVEASRADTQYF	TGCAGCGTTGTCGAAGCCAGTCGTGCAGATACGCAGTATTTT
TRBV4-2	.	TRBJ1-4	.	CASSPTIQGRASTNEKLFF	TGTGCCAGCAGCCCAACCATTCAAGGCCGGGCTTCAACTAATGAAAAACTGTTTTTT
TRBV19	.	TRBJ2-2	.	CAREQGEGSGELFF	TGTGCGAGAGAACAGGGAGAGGGTTCCGGGGAGCTGTTTTTT